This T cell receptor beta chain was sequenced for a study of blood T cell repertoires in COVID-19. Profiled with immunoSEQ multiplex PCR; TCRdb holds only in-frame clones, not every one. The sample holds fewer than 300,000 clones, approximately 83% seen once. The receptor was derived from a human donor in a cohort sampled during active COVID-19. The sample consisted of peripheral blood.

The CDR3 nucleotides are TGTGCCAGCAGTTCGAGGATAGGCACTGAAGCTTTCTTT. Its translation: CASSSRIGTEAFF. The chain links TRBV2 to TRBJ1-1; no firm D call. The germline V gene encodes CDR1 SNHLY and CDR2 FYNNEI. This CDR3 has 13 amino acids. V gave up 5 bases and J gave up 4 bases, with 11 bases separating them.